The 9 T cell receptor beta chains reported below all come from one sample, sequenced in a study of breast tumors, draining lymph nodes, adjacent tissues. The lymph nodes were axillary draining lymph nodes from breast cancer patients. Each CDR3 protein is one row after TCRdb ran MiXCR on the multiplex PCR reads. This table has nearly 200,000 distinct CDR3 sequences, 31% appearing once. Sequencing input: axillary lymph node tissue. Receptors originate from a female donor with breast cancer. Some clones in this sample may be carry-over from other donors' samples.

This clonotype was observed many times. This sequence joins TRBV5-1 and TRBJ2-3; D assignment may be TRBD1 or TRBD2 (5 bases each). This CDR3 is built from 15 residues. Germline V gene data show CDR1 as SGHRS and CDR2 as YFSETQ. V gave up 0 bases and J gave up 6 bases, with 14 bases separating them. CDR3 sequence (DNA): TGCGCCAGCAGCTTGGGACTCCCGTGGGGGGATACGCAGTATTTT. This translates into CASSLGLPWGDTQYF.

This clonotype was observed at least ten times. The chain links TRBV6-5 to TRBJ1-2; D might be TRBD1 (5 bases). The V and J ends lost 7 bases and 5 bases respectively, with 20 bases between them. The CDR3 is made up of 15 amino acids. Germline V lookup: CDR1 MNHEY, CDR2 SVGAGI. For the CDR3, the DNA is TGTGCCAGCACTCCCTTCTGGGGCCAGTTTTATGGCTACACCTTC. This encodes CASTPFWGQFYGYTF.

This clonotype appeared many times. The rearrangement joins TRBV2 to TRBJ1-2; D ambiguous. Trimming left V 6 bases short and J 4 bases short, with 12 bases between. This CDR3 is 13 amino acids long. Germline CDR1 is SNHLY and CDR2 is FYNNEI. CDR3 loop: CASSRGVGYGYTF. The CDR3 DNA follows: TGTGCCAGCAGCCGCGGGGTCGGCTATGGCTACACCTTC.

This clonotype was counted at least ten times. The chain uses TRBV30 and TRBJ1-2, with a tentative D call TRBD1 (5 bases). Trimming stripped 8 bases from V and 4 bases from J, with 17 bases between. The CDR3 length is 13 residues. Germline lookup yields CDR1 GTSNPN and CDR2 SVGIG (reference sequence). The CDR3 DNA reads TGTGCCCTAGAGGGGAGGAACTTCTATGGCTACACCTTC. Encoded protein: CALEGRNFYGYTF.

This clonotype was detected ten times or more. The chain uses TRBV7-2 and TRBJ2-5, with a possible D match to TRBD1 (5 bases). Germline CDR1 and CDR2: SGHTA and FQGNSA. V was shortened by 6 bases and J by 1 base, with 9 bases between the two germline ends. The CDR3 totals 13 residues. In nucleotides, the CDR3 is TGTGCCAGCAGACCTGACAGCCAAGAGACCCAGTACTTC. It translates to CASRPDSQETQYF.

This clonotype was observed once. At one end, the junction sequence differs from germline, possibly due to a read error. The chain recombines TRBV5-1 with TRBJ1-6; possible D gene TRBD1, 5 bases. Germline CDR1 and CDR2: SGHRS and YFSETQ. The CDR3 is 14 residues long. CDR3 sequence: CASSLFDSNSPLHF. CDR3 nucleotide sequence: TGCGCCAGCAGCTTGTTTGACAGTAATTCCCCCCTCCACTTT.

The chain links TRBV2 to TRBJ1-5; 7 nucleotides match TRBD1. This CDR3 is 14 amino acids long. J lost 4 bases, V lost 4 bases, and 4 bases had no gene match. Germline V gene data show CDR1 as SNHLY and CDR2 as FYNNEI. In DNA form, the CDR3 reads TGTGCCAGCAGTGCGGACAGGACGAATCAGCCCCAGCATTTT. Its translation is CASSADRTNQPQHF.

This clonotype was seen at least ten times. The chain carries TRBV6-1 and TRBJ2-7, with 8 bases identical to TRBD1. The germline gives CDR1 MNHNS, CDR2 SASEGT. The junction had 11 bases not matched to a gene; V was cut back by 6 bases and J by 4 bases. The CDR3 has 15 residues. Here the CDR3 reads CASRTQAGGGYEQYF. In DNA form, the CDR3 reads TGTGCCAGCAGGACCCAAGCAGGGGGCGGGTACGAGCAGTACTTC.

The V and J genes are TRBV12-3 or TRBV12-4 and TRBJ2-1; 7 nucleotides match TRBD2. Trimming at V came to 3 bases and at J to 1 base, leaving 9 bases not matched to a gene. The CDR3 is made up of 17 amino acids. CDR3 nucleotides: TGTGCCAGCAGTTTCGCGGGACTATGTCTTTCCTACAATGAGCAGTTCTTC. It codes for CASSFAGLCLSYNEQFF.